This T cell receptor (beta chain) was retrieved from a study of blood T cell repertoires in COVID-19. In this sample, this clone turned up a few times. Trimming stripped 5 bases from V and 7 bases from J, with 14 bases between. The CDR3 is 14 residues long. Germline CDR1 is SGHTA and CDR2 is FQGTGA. Sequenced by immunoSEQ multiplex PCR; TCRdb stores in-frame clones only, minus some. The table has about 30,000 clones, approximately 71% seen once. V is TRBV7-3 and J is TRBJ2-2; a weak D match, TRBD2 (6 bases). The source is a human donor in a cohort sampled during active COVID-19. Sequenced input: peripheral blood. Here the CDR3 reads CASSLGGSYGELFF. The CDR3 nucleotides are TGTGCCAGCAGCCTAGGAGGGAGTTACGGGGAGCTGTTTTTT.